This T cell receptor (beta chain) was identified in a study of blood T cell repertoires in COVID-19. In the source study's methods: Estimation of nucleated cell counts relied on the amplification of reference gene primers. The assay was immunoSEQ multiplex PCR, and TCRdb's table has in-frame clones only and misses some. V, J and clone size reflect that table, while D and trimming were determined from the DNA. The sample includes roughly 220,000 clones, roughly 80% of them seen just once. The CDR3 spans 18 residues. Germline V gives CDR1 LGHDT, CDR2 YNNKEL (reference sequence). The V segment lost 2 bases and the J segment 5 bases; nucleotides outside the gene matches: 16. Residents of about two dozen US areas, aged roughly 18 to 95 years, made up the participants.

Sequenced material: PBMCs or T cells enriched from blood (not recorded which). This sequence originates from a woman between 40 and 55 years old with acute COVID-19. The rearrangement joins TRBV3-1 (or the pseudogene TRBV3-2) to TRBJ2-7, with 9 nucleotides matching TRBD2. CDR3 protein: CASSQRLVSGLAEDEQYF. As DNA, the CDR3 is TGTGCCAGCAGCCAAAGACTTGTATCGGGACTAGCCGAAGACGAGCAGTACTTC.